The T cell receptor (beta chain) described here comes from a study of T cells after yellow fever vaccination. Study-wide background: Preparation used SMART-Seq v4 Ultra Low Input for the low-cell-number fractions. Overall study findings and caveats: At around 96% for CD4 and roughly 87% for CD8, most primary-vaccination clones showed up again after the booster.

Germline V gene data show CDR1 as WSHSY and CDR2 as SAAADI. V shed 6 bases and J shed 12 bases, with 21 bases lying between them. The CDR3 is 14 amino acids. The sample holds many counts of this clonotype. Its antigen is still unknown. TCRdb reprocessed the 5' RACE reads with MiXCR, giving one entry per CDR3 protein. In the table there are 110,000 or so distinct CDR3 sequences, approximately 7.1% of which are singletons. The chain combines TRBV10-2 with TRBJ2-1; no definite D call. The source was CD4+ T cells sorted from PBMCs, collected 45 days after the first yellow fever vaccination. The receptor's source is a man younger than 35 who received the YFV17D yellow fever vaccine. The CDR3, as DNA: TGCGCCAGCAGAGAGCCGGGTTCCTCCCAGGCGCAGTTCTTC. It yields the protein CASREPGSSQAQFF.